Shown below are 3 T cell receptor beta chains from a single sample sequenced in a study of blood T cell repertoires in COVID-19. The assay was immunoSEQ multiplex PCR, and TCRdb's table has in-frame clones only and misses some. The repertoire holds roughly 350,000 clones, with 92% as singletons. Sequenced input: PBMCs or T cells enriched from blood (not recorded which). These receptors were collected from a woman in her twenties or thirties who had recovered from COVID-19.

This chain uses TRBV10-3 with TRBJ1-2, with 8 positions matching TRBD1. The V gene end was trimmed by 4 bases and the J gene end by 4 bases; junction bases not matched to a gene: 8. The germline V gene encodes CDR1 ENHRY and CDR2 SYGVKD. The CDR3 has 15 residues. In DNA, the CDR3 is TGTGCCATCAGTGGGGGACAGGTGGCGAGCTATGGCTACACCTTC. Residues: CAISGGQVASYGYTF.

The chain combines TRBV11-3 with TRBJ2-7; D possibly corresponds to TRBD2 (6 bases). Germline V gene data show CDR1 as SGHNT and CDR2 as YENEEA. V lost 4 bases, J lost 3 bases, and 10 bases lay in between. CDR3 size: 13 residues. In nucleotides, the CDR3 is TGTGCCAGCAGCTGGAGTAGCGGCTACGAGCAGTACTTC. Protein product: CASSWSSGYEQYF.

Comments on this clone: Other DNA sequences within the sample encode an identical CDR3. V usage is TRBV18 and J usage is TRBJ2-3, with 9 positions matching TRBD1. The CDR3 is 13 amino acids. The junction had 1 base not matched to a gene; V was cut back by 3 bases and J by 6 bases. From germline, CDR1 is KGHSH and CDR2 LQKENI. The CDR3 bases are TGTGCCAGCTCACCCGGACAGGGGGATACGCAGTATTTT. Its protein product is CASSPGQGDTQYF.